Listed here are 22 T cell receptor beta chains from one sample, sequenced in a study of beta chain features in type 1 diabetes. As every portion of the isolated RNA was reverse transcribed, the sequencing read expressed TCRB transcripts. Only in-frame clones appear in the TCRdb table, and some are missing; sequencing was by immunoSEQ multiplex PCR. The sample consists of 600,000 to 650,000 clones, around 15% of them appearing once. Sequenced: naive CD4+ T cells from blood. These receptors were collected from a young man in good health.

The table lists this clone with a few counts. The chain links TRBV4-3 to TRBJ2-7; 10 nucleotides align to TRBD1. The CDR3 sequence is 17 residues long. The V segment lost 0 bases and the J segment 4 bases; nucleotides outside the gene matches: 9. Germline V gene lookup returns CDR1 LGHNA and CDR2 YSLEER. The CDR3 here is CASSQDFPGQGLYEQYF. CDR3 DNA: TGCGCCAGCAGCCAAGATTTTCCGGGACAGGGGTTGTACGAGCAGTACTTC.

V and J are TRBV28 and TRBJ2-3; TRBD2 aligns across 7 bases. Germline loops: CDR1 MDHEN, CDR2 SYDVKM. The CDR3 is made up of 15 amino acids. After removal of 5 bases from V and 7 bases from J, the junction contained 12 bases not matched to a gene. This CDR3 reads CASSRPGGWENTQYF. The CDR3 DNA reads as TGTGCCAGCAGTCGACCGGGGGGTTGGGAAAATACGCAGTATTTT.

The DNA for the CDR3 is TGTGCCATCGGGTATGGACAGGGCCATGGCTACACCTTC. Translated: CAIGYGQGHGYTF. V gene TRBV10-3 combines with J gene TRBJ1-2; TRBD1 agrees at 8 bases. The ends lost 8 bases at V and 6 bases at J; junction bases unmatched: 8. Looked up from germline, CDR1 is ENHRY and CDR2 is SYGVKD. The CDR3 contains 13 residues.

The chain has TRBV18 and TRBJ2-3; weak D call: TRBD2 (7 bases). Trimming stripped 0 bases from V and 3 bases from J, with 13 bases between. CDR1 and CDR2 from the germline V gene are KGHSH and LQKENI. The CDR3 has 16 residues. CDR3: CASSPPNGGLTDTQYF. The CDR3 coding sequence is TGTGCCAGCTCACCACCAAACGGGGGGCTGACAGATACGCAGTATTTT.

This clone appeared a few times. The V and J genes are TRBV6-5 and TRBJ2-7, with 7 bases identical to TRBD1. Germline lookup yields CDR1 MNHEY and CDR2 SVGAGI. J was trimmed by 2 bases and V by 0 bases; bases with no gene match: 4. The CDR3 spans 15 residues. The CDR3 here is CASSYSPTGTYEQYF. Here the CDR3 DNA reads TGTGCCAGCAGTTACTCCCCGACAGGGACCTACGAGCAGTACTTC.

This chain links TRBV28 with TRBJ1-5; 7 bases map to TRBD1. After removal of 6 bases from V and 6 bases from J, the junction contained 2 bases not matched to a gene. This CDR3 has 12 amino acids. The germline V gene encodes CDR1 MDHEN and CDR2 SYDVKM. The CDR3: CASSTGAQPQHF. CDR3 sequence (DNA): TGTGCCAGCAGCACAGGGGCTCAGCCCCAGCATTTT.

About this clone: At one boundary the junction diverges from the germline segment, which might be a read error. The V call is TRBV5-6, the J call TRBJ2-1; weak D call: TRBD2 (6 bases). CDR3 length equals 15 residues. Germline CDR1 reads SGHDT; CDR2 reads YYEEEE. This chain's CDR3 is CASRLEGLGRNEQFF. CDR3 coding DNA: TGTGCCAGCAGGTTGGAGGGGCTTGGCCGCAATGAGCAGTTCTTC.

J is TRBJ2-7 and V is TRBV2; possible D gene TRBD2, 5 bases. V was shortened by 11 bases and J by 3 bases, with 14 bases between the two germline ends. Germline values: CDR1 SNHLY, CDR2 FYNNEI. The CDR3 sequence is 12 residues long. The CDR3 nucleotides read TGTGCCGACCGACGGGATAGCTACGAGCAGTACTTC. This sequence encodes CADRRDSYEQYF.

This clone came up a few times. The chain couples TRBV7-8 to TRBJ1-1; D not resolved. V was clipped by 3 bases and J by 0 bases, with 5 bases between them. The CDR3 covers 13 residues. CDR1 is SGHVS and CDR2 is FQNEAQ in the germline V gene. The CDR3 loop is CASSFRMNTEAFF. The CDR3 DNA reads TGTGCCAGCAGCTTCAGGATGAACACTGAAGCTTTCTTT.

This clone was detected a few times. J is TRBJ2-3 and V is TRBV2, with D tentatively TRBD1 (6 bases). Germline CDR1 SNHLY, CDR2 FYNNEI. The V end lost 2 bases, the J end lost 1 base, and 10 bases lay between the germline ends. The CDR3 runs to 15 residues. In nucleotides, the CDR3 is TGTGCCAGCAGTGAACAGGGACAACGCACAGATACGCAGTATTTT. Residues: CASSEQGQRTDTQYF.

V gene TRBV10-3 combines with J gene TRBJ2-6; possible D gene TRBD1, 6 bases. This CDR3 has 13 residues. In germline, CDR1 is ENHRY, CDR2 SYGVKD. This chain's CDR3 is CAGHSSGANVLTF. The CDR3, as DNA: TGTGCGGGACACTCGTCCGGGGCCAACGTCCTGACTTTC.

This clone was seen a handful of times. The rearrangement joins TRBV28 to TRBJ1-2; possibly TRBD1 for D (6 bases). Trimming cost V 2 bases and J 4 bases, with 8 bases left between them. CDR3 length: 13 amino acids. Germline-derived CDR1 and CDR2 are MDHEN and SYDVKM. Here the CDR3 reads CASSLQGIYGYTF. CDR3 nucleotides: TGTGCCAGCAGTTTACAGGGGATCTATGGCTACACCTTC.

This clone was observed a few times. The rearrangement joins TRBV11-2 to TRBJ2-2; tentative D call: TRBD1 (6 bases). Trimming took off 5 bases at V and 7 bases at J, with 11 bases between the two ends. The germline V gene encodes CDR1 SGHAT and CDR2 FQNNGV. The CDR3 runs to 13 residues. The CDR3 sequence: CASSGGRIGELFF. The CDR3 DNA follows: TGTGCCAGCAGCGGGGGCCGGATCGGGGAGCTGTTTTTT.

This clone was detected a few times. The chain couples TRBV18 to TRBJ1-5; possibly TRBD1 for D (5 bases). In germline, CDR1 is KGHSH, CDR2 LQKENI. V shed 4 bases and J shed 4 bases, with 14 bases lying between them. This CDR3 contains 15 residues. The CDR3 is CASSQGPIGNQPQHF. In DNA form, the CDR3 reads TGTGCCAGCTCACAGGGGCCCATCGGGAATCAGCCCCAGCATTTT.

The V call is TRBV5-1, the J call TRBJ2-7; no definite D call. V dropped 0 bases and J dropped 0 bases, with 7 bases sitting between them. Per the germline V gene, CDR1 is SGHRS and CDR2 is YFSETQ. The CDR3 runs to 14 residues. The CDR3 here is CASSLETSSYEQYF. The CDR3 region has the DNA TGCGCCAGCAGCTTGGAGACAAGCTCCTACGAGCAGTACTTC.

The chain joins TRBV7-2 to TRBJ2-5; D might be TRBD1 (5 bases). Near its end, the DNA agrees better with TRBJ2-7, so the J call may be wrong. Germline CDR1 reads SGHTA; CDR2 reads FQGNSA. The CDR3 length is 12 residues. The CDR3 is CASSFDSYEQYF. The CDR3 coding sequence is TGTGCCAGCAGCTTCGACAGCTACGAGCAGTACTTC.

This clone was observed a single time. The genes are TRBV7-2 and TRBJ1-1; D gene unclear. The CDR3 has 12 residues. Germline CDR1 and CDR2: SGHTA and FQGNSA. Between the trimmed V and J ends, which lost 1 base and 3 bases, there was a span of 3 bases. CDR3 amino acids: CASSLGYTEAFF. The DNA for the CDR3 is TGTGCCAGCAGCTTAGGTTACACTGAAGCTTTCTTT. The variable domain in full, completed from reference TRBV7-2 and TRBJ1-1, reads GAGVSQSPSNKVTEKGKDVELRCDPISGHTALYWYRQSLGQGLEFLIYFQGNSAPDKSGLPSDRFSAERTGGSVSTLTIQRTQQEDSAVYLCASSLGYTEAFFGQGTRLTVV.

This clone was seen more than once but under ten times. The rearrangement joins TRBV28 to TRBJ1-1; TRBD1 is a possible D gene (6 bases). The CDR3 has 15 residues. Germline values: CDR1 MDHEN, CDR2 SYDVKM. The V gene lost 4 bases and the J gene lost 10 bases, with 22 bases spanning the gap. The CDR3 bases are TGTGCCAGCAGTTCTTCCGAAACAGGGAATTGGGTAGCTTTCTTT. It is translated as CASSSSETGNWVAFF.

This clone appeared many times. The chain uses TRBV7-9 and TRBJ1-4; 8 bases match TRBD1. Germline CDR1 is SEHNR and CDR2 is FQNEAQ (reference sequence). The J segment lost 7 bases and the V segment lost 5 bases, leaving 3 bases of the junction unmatched. The CDR3 runs 13 residues. The CDR3 coding sequence is TGTGCCAGCAGCAAGACAGGGGCTGAAAAACTGTTTTTT. It yields the protein CASSKTGAEKLFF.

The CDR3 DNA reads TGTGCCAGCAGCCCATCTGGGTCTGGAAACACCATATATTTT. Translated, it gives CASSPSGSGNTIYF. The rearrangement links TRBV7-3 to TRBJ1-3; D unclear. The ends were cut back, 5 bases at V and 1 base at J, with 9 bases in the middle. The CDR3 extends over 14 amino acids. Germline CDR1 is SGHTA and CDR2 is FQGTGA.

V and J are TRBV25-1 and TRBJ2-7; possibly TRBD1 for D (6 bases). This CDR3 has 16 amino acids. Trimming removed 1 base from V and 9 bases from J, with 22 bases in between. The V gene's germline CDR1 is MGHDK and CDR2 SYGVNS. The chain's CDR3 is CASSEFATGTLGGQYF. CDR3 nucleotide sequence: TGTGCCAGCAGTGAATTCGCGACAGGAACCCTAGGGGGGCAGTACTTC.

This clone occurred a few times. The chain carries TRBV7-3 and TRBJ2-5; TRBD1 matches 7 bases. V dropped 4 bases and J dropped 3; count of bases not matched to a gene: 2. Germline CDR1 and CDR2: SGHTA and FQGTGA. There are 13 residues in the CDR3. CDR3 sequence: CASSSGQKETQYF. Here the CDR3 DNA reads TGTGCCAGCAGCTCGGGACAGAAAGAGACCCAGTACTTC.